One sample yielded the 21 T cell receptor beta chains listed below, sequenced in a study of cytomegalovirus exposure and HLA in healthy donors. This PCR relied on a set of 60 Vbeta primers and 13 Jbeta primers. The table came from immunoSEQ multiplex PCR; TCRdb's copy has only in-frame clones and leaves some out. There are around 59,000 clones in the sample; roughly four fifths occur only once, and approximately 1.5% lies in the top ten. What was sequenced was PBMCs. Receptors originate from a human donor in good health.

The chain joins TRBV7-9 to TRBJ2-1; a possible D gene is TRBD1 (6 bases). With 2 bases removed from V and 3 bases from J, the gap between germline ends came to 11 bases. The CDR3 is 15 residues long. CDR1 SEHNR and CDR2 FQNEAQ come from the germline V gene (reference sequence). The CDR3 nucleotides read TGTGCCAGCAGCTTACTCGGACAGCTCTACAATGAGCAGTTCTTC. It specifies CASSLLGQLYNEQFF.

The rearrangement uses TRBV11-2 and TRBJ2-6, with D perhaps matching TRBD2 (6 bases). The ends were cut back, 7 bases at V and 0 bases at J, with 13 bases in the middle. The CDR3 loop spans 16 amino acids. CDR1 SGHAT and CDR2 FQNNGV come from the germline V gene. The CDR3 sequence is CASTLNGGSGANVLTF. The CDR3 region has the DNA TGTGCCAGCACCCTCAACGGGGGCTCTGGGGCCAACGTCCTGACTTTC.

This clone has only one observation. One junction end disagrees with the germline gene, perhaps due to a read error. CDR3 sequence reads: CASSPGLAGTNNEQFF. In DNA, the CDR3 is TGTGCTAGCAGCCCCGGACTAGCGGGGACAAACAATGAGCAGTTCTTC. This chain joins TRBV7-7 and TRBJ2-1, with 12 nucleotides matching TRBD2. CDR1 is SSHAT and CDR2 is FNYEAQ in the germline V gene (reference sequence). CDR3 length equals 16 residues.

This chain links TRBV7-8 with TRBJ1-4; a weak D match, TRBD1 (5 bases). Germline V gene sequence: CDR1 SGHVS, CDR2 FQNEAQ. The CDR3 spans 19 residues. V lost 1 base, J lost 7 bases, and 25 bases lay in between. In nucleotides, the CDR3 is TGTGCCAGCAGCTTAGTGTCTGGGGGGACGGCGATTAATGTTGAAAAACTGTTTTTT. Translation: CASSLVSGGTAINVEKLFF.

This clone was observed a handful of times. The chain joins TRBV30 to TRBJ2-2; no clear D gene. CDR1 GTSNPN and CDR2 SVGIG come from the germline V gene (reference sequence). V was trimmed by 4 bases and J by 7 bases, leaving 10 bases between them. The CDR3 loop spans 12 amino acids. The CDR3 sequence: CAWKDSGGELFF. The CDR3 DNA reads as TGTGCCTGGAAAGATAGTGGCGGGGAGCTGTTTTTT.

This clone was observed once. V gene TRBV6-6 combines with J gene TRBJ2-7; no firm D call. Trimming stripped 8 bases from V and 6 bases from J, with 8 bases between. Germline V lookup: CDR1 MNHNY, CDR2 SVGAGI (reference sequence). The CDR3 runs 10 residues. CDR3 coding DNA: TGTGCCAGCGGAATAGCCGAGCAGTACTTC. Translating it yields CASGIAEQYF.

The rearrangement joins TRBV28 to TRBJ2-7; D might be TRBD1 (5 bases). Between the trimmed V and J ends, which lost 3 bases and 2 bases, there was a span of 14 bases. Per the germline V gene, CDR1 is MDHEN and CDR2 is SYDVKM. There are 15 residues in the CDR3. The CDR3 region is CASSFISGITYEQYF. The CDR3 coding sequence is TGTGCCAGCAGTTTCATCTCAGGGATCACCTACGAGCAGTACTTC.

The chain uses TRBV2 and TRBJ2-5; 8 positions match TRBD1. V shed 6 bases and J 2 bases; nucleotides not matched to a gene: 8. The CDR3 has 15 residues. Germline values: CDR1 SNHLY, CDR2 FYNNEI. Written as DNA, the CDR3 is TGTGCCAGCAGCGGACCGGGACAGGTTCAAGAGACCCAGTACTTC. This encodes CASSGPGQVQETQYF.

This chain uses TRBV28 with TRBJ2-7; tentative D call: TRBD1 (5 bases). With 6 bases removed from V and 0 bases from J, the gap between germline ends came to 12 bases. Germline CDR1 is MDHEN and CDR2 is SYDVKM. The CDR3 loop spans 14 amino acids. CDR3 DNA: TGTGCCAGCAGCAGGGTAGGGCCCTCCTACGAGCAGTACTTC. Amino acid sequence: CASSRVGPSYEQYF.

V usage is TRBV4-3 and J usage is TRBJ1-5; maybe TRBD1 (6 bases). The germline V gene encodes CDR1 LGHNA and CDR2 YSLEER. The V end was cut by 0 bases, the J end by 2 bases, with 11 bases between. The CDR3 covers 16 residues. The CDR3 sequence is CASSQDRGFRNQPQHF. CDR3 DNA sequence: TGCGCCAGCAGCCAAGACAGGGGTTTTCGCAATCAGCCCCAGCATTTT.

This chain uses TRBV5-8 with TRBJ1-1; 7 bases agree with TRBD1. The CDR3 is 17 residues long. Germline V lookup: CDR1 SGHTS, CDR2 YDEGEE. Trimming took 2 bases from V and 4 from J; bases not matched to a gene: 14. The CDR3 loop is CASSFHLGQDGVTEAFF. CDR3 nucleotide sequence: TGTGCCAGCAGCTTTCACCTCGGACAGGATGGGGTCACTGAAGCTTTCTTT.

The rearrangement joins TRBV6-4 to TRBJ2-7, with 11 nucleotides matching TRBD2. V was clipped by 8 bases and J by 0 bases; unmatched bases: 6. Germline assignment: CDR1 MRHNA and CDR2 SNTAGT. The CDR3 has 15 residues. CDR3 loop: CASFPTSGGSYEQYF. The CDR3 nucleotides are TGTGCCAGCTTCCCAACTAGCGGGGGCTCCTACGAGCAGTACTTC.

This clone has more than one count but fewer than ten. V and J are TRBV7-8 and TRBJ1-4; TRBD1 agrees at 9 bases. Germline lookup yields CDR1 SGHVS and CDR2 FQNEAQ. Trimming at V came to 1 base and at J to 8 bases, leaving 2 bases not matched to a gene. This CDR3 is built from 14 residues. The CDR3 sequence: CASSLDRGREKLFF. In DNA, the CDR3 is TGTGCCAGCAGCTTAGACAGGGGGCGGGAAAAACTGTTTTTT.

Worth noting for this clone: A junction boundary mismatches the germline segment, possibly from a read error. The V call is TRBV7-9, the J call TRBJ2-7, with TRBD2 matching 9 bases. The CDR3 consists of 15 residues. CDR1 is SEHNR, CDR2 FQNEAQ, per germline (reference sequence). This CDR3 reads CSSSLSFGLAGFQYF. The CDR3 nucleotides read TGTTCCAGCAGCTTGAGCTTTGGGCTAGCGGGATTTCAGTACTTC. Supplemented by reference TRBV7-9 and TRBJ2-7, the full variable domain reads DTGVSQNPRHKITKRGQNVTFRCDPISEHNRLYWYRQTLGQGPEFLTYFQNEAQLEKSRLLSDRFSAERPKGSFSTLEIQRTEQGDSAMYLCSSSLSFGLAGFQYFGPGTRLTVT.

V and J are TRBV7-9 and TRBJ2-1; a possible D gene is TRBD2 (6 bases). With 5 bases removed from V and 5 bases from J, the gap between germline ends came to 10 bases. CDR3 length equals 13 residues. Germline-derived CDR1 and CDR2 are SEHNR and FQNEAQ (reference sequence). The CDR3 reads CASSRRGDNEQFF. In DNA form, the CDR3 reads TGTGCCAGCAGCCGGAGGGGAGACAATGAGCAGTTCTTC.

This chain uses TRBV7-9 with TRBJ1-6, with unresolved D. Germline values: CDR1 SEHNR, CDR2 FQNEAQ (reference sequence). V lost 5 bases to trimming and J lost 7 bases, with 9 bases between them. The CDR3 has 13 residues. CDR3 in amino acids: CASSPRGNSPLHF. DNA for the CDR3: TGTGCCAGCAGCCCCCGAGGGAATTCACCCCTCCACTTT. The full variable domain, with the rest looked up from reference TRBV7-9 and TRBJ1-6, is DTGVSQNPRHKITKRGQNVTFRCDPISEHNRLYWYRQTLGQGPEFLTYFQNEAQLEKSRLLSDRFSAERPKGSFSTLEIQRTEQGDSAMYLCASSPRGNSPLHFGNGTRLTVT.

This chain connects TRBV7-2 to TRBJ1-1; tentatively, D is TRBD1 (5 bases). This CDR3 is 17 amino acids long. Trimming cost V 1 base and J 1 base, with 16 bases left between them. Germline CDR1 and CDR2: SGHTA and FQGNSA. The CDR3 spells CASSLVPIRQSNTEAFF. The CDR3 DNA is TGTGCCAGCAGCTTAGTCCCGATCCGACAGTCGAACACTGAAGCTTTCTTT.

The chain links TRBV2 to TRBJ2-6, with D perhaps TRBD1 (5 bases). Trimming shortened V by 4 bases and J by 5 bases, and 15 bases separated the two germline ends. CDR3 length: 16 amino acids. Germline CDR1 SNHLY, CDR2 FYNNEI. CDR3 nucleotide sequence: TGTGCCAGCAGTGTTAAGACAGCCGCCCGGGCCAACGTCCTGACTTTC. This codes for CASSVKTAARANVLTF. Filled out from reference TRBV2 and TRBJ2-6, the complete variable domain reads EPEVTQTPSHQVTQMGQEVILRCVPISNHLYFYWYRQILGQKVEFLVSFYNNEISEKSEIFDDQFSVERPDGSNFTLKIRSTKLEDSAMYFCASSVKTAARANVLTFGAGSRLTVL.

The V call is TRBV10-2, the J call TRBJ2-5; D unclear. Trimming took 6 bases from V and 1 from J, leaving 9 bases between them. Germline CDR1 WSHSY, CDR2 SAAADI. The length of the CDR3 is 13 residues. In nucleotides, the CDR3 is TGCGCCAGCAGCGGTGAGGTCCAAGAGACCCAGTACTTC. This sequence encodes CASSGEVQETQYF.

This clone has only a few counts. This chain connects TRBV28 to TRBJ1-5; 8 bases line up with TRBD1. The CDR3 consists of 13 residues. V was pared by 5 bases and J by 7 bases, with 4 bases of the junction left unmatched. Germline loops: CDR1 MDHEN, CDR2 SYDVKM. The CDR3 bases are TGTGCCAGCAGTGGGACAGGTCGGCAGCCCCAGCATTTT. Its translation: CASSGTGRQPQHF.

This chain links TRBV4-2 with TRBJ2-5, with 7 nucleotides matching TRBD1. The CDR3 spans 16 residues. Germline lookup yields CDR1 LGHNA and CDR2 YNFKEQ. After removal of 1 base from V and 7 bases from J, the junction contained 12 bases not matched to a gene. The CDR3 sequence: CASSQAPGVHRGTQYF. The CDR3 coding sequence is TGTGCCAGCAGCCAAGCCCCCGGGGTCCACAGGGGGACCCAGTACTTC.